This is a list of T cell receptor beta chains from one sample in a study of shared clonotypes between healthy human individuals. Method: immunoSEQ multiplex PCR; TCRdb's copy keeps in-frame clones and lacks some. The table lists around 2.5 million clones, roughly 93% of them singletons. What was sequenced was naive CD4+ T cells from PBMCs. The source of these receptors is a man younger than 35 in good health. Some clones in this sample may be carry-over from other donors' samples. The CDR3 runs from the conserved cysteine through the conserved F or W. D genes are given only for firm matches. Clone size, where shown, is once, few, many, or a class for clones that have expanded.

D: TRBD1
V: TRBV29-1
J: TRBJ1-1
size: few
DNA: TGCAGCGTTTACAGGGGGGGCACTGAAGCTTTCTTT
CDR3: CSVYRGGTEAFF

D: TRBD2
V: TRBV2
J: TRBJ2-1
size: NA
DNA: TGTGCCAGCAGTGTCATGGGGGCTAGCGGGAGATCTGAGCAGTTCTTC
CDR3: CASSVMGASGRSEQFF

D: NA
V: TRBV28
J: TRBJ1-5
size: NA
DNA: TGTGCCAGCATTAAACTAGCGGGGGACCGGCAGCCCCAGCATTTT
CDR3: CASIKLAGDRQPQHF

D: NA
V: TRBV6-5
J: TRBJ2-2
size: NA
DNA: TGTGCCAGCAGACTCCTAGCAACCGGGGAGCTGTTTTTT
CDR3: CASRLLATGELFF

D: NA
V: TRBV9
J: TRBJ2-7
size: NA
DNA: TGTGCCAGCAGCGTAGGAGGGCAGGGCAATATATACGAGCAGTACTTC
CDR3: CASSVGGQGNIYEQYF

D: NA
V: TRBV6-6
J: TRBJ2-5
size: NA
DNA: TGTGCCAGCAGTTACTCGACACTAGCAGCAGAGACCCAGTACTTC
CDR3: CASSYSTLAAETQYF

D: NA
V: TRBV29-1
J: TRBJ1-5
size: NA
DNA: TGCAGCGTGGGGCGGGGCAATCAGCCCCAGCATTTT
CDR3: CSVGRGNQPQHF

D: NA
V: TRBV5-1
J: TRBJ1-2
size: NA
DNA: TGCGCCAGCAGCTTGGTAGGCCAGCAGTACTATGGCTACACCTTC
CDR3: CASSLVGQQYYGYTF

D: TRBD2
V: TRBV5-4
J: TRBJ2-1
size: NA
DNA: TGTGCCAGCAGCGCGGGACTAGCAACCTACAATGAGCAGTTCTTC
CDR3: CASSAGLATYNEQFF

D: NA
V: TRBV18
J: TRBJ2-7
size: NA
DNA: TGTGCCAGCTCACCAACGACAGCCCTCTACGAGCAGTACTTC
CDR3: CASSPTTALYEQYF

D: NA
V: TRBV28
J: TRBJ1-2
size: NA
DNA: TGTGCCAGCAGTTTTTTATTGGGAACGAGCTATGGCTACACCTTC
CDR3: CASSFLLGTSYGYTF

D: NA
V: TRBV9
J: TRBJ2-7
size: once
DNA: TGTGCCAGCAGCGTAACTTCCATATCCTACGAGCAGTACTTC
CDR3: CASSVTSISYEQYF

D: TRBD2
V: TRBV28
J: TRBJ2-4
size: NA
DNA: TGTGCCAGCAGGCGAGCGGGAGGGCGGAGCATTCAGTACTTC
CDR3: CASRRAGGRSIQYF

D: NA
V: TRBV29-1
J: TRBJ2-3
size: NA
DNA: TGCAGCGTTGAGGACAGCTCCCGCACAGATACGCAGTATTTT
CDR3: CSVEDSSRTDTQYF

D: NA
V: TRBV28
J: TRBJ1-5
size: NA
DNA: TGTGCCAGCACTTTAATGGGGTTCGGGGAGGATCAGCCCCAGCATTTT
CDR3: CASTLMGFGEDQPQHF

D: NA
V: TRBV5-1
J: TRBJ1-1
size: NA
DNA: TGCGCCAGCAGGAAGACAGGATCGAACACTGAAGCTTTCTTT
CDR3: CASRKTGSNTEAFF